The 5 T cell receptor beta chains listed next were all sequenced from one sample in a study of shared clonotypes between healthy human individuals. CD45RO-negative CD8 cells positively selected for CCR7 made up the naive population, which excluded terminally differentiated effector memory CD45RA+ cells. The protocol was immunoSEQ multiplex PCR, while the TCRdb copy is restricted to in-frame clones and leaves out a portion. The data show more than 2 million clones, 90% to 95% seen once. The source material was naive CD8+ T cells from PBMCs. These receptors all come from a young man in good health. Some clones in this sample may be carry-over from other donors' samples.

This clone is a singleton in its sample. Within the sample, other DNA sequences also encode this same CDR3. The CDR3 sequence is CASSFGQGYEQYF. The DNA of the CDR3 is TGTGCCAGCAGCTTCGGGCAGGGATACGAGCAGTACTTC. The rearrangement links TRBV7-2 to TRBJ2-7, with D perhaps matching TRBD1 (5 bases). Per the germline V gene, CDR1 is SGHTA and CDR2 is FQGNSA. V lost 3 bases to trimming and J lost 4 bases, with 10 bases between them. The CDR3 covers 13 residues.

The V call is TRBV27, the J call TRBJ2-7, with 7 nucleotides matching TRBD1. The CDR3 runs 13 residues. The trim removed 5 bases at V and 2 bases at J, leaving 3 bases unmatched. CDR1 MNHEY and CDR2 SMNVEV come from the germline V gene (reference sequence). CDR3 residues: CASSGTDTYEQYF. In nucleotides, the CDR3 is TGTGCCAGCAGTGGGACAGATACCTACGAGCAGTACTTC.

The rearrangement links TRBV11-3 to TRBJ2-3; D remains ambiguous. Trimming cost V 0 bases and J 2 bases, with 6 bases left between them. The CDR3 sequence is 14 residues long. Germline V gives CDR1 SGHNT, CDR2 YENEEA. The chain's CDR3 is CASSLDGNTDTQYF. The CDR3 DNA is TGTGCCAGCAGCTTAGACGGCAACACAGATACGCAGTATTTT. The full variable domain, its missing parts supplied by reference TRBV11-3 and TRBJ2-3, is EAGVVQSPRYKIIEKKQPVAFWCNPISGHNTLYWYLQNLGQGPELLIRYENEEAVDDSQLPKDRFSAERLKGVDSTLKIQPAELGDSAVYLCASSLDGNTDTQYFGPGTRLTVL.

The rearrangement joins TRBV19 to TRBJ2-2; 9 bases match TRBD1. This CDR3 spans 21 amino acids. The junction had 24 bases not matched to a gene; V was cut back by 10 bases and J by 0 bases. Germline V lookup: CDR1 LNHDA, CDR2 SQIVND (reference sequence). The CDR3 coding sequence is TGTGCCACTACATCCCGACAGGGGGTAATGGGGCGGACCGCGAACACCGGGGAGCTGTTTTTT. Translating gives CATTSRQGVMGRTANTGELFF.

The chain has TRBV13 and TRBJ2-3, with 7 bases lining up with TRBD2. V trimming: 5 bases; J trimming: 5 bases; junction bases outside the gene matches: 10. The CDR3 is made up of 15 amino acids. Germline V lookup: CDR1 PRHDT, CDR2 FYEKMQ (reference sequence). The CDR3 here is CASSPPTAGRDTQYF. The CDR3 DNA is TGTGCCAGCAGCCCACCCACAGCGGGACGAGATACGCAGTATTTT.